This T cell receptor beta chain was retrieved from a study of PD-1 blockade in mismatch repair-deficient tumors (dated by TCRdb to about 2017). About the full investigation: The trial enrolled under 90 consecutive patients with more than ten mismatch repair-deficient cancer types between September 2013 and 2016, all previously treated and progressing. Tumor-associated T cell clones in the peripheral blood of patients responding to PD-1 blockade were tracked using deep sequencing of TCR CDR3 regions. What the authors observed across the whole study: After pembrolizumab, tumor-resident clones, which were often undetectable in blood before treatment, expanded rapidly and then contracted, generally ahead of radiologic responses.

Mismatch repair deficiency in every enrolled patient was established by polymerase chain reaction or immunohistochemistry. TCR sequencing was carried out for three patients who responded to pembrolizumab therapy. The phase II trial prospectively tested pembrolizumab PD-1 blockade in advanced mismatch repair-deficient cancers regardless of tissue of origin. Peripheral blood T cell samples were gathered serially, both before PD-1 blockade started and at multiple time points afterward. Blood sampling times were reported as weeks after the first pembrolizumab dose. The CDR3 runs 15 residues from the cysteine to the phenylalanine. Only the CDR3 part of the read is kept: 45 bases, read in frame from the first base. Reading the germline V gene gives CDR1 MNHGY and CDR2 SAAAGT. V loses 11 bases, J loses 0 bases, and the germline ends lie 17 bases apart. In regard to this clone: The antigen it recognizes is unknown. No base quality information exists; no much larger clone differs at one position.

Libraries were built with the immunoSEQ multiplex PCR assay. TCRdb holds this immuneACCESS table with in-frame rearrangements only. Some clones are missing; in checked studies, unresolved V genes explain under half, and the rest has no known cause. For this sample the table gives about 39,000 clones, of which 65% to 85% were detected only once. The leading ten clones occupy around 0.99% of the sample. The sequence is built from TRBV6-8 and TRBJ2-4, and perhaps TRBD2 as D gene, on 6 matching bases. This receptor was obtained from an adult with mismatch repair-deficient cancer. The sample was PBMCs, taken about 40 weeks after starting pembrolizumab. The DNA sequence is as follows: TGTGCCTCCCGAGGAGGGCTACTAGCCAAAAACATTCAGTACTTC. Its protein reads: CASRGGLLAKNIQYF.